Presented here are 27 T cell receptor beta chains from one specimen sequenced in a study of T cell responses to AZD1222 COVID-19 vaccine. Clones were sequenced by immunoSEQ multiplex PCR, and TCRdb holds only the in-frame ones, with some missing. This table has 95,000 to 150,000 clones, around 91% appearing once. Sequencing used peripheral blood, obtained on day 0 of AZD1222 vaccination. These receptors were obtained from an adult in good health.

The V call is TRBV30, the J call TRBJ1-1, with 11 bases matching TRBD1. From germline, CDR1 is GTSNPN and CDR2 SVGIG (reference sequence). The CDR3 contains 17 residues. The J segment lost 4 bases and the V segment lost 3 bases, leaving 13 bases of the junction unmatched. The CDR3 is CAWRLPGQGAVSTEAFF. For the CDR3, the DNA is TGTGCCTGGAGGCTCCCCGGACAGGGGGCCGTAAGCACTGAAGCTTTCTTT.

This chain links TRBV10-2 with TRBJ1-1; D not resolved. The V end lost 7 bases, the J end lost 8 bases, and 20 bases lay between the germline ends. CDR3 size: 14 residues. The germline V gene encodes CDR1 WSHSY and CDR2 SAAADI. The CDR3 loop is CASNGQLDAFEAFF. CDR3 sequence (DNA): TGCGCCAGCAACGGCCAACTGGATGCGTTCGAAGCTTTCTTT.

The CDR3 sequence: CASSLDPGSSYGYTF. DNA for the CDR3: TGTGCCAGCAGCTTAGACCCGGGGAGTAGCTATGGCTACACCTTC. The chain is built from TRBV7-9 and TRBJ1-2, with D uncertain. Trimming took 1 base from V and 4 from J, leaving 13 bases between them. CDR1 is SEHNR, CDR2 FQNEAQ, per germline (reference sequence). CDR3 size: 15 residues.

The chain links TRBV27 to TRBJ2-7; no clear D gene. With 5 bases removed from V and 3 bases from J, the gap between germline ends came to 17 bases. The CDR3 extends over 15 amino acids. Per the germline V gene, CDR1 is MNHEY and CDR2 is SMNVEV (reference sequence). The CDR3 nucleotides read TGTGCCAGCAGTCCACGAGCCTGGGCAGGCTACGAGCAGTACGTC. This gives the protein CASSPRAWAGYEQYV.

In this sample, this clone turned up once. The chain is built from TRBV24-1 and TRBJ2-2, with 10 bases aligning to TRBD1. Germline-derived CDR1 and CDR2 are KGHDR and SFDVKD. The CDR3 contains 16 residues. V was pared by 4 bases and J by 2 bases, with 3 bases of the junction left unmatched. CDR3 nucleotide sequence: TGTGCCACCAGTGAGACAGGGGGCTTAAACACCGGGGAGCTGTTTTTT. It specifies CATSETGGLNTGELFF.

The rearrangement joins TRBV2 to TRBJ1-2, with D uncertain. Germline CDR1 SNHLY, CDR2 FYNNEI. This CDR3 contains 12 residues. Trimming pared 7 bases from V and 5 bases from J, leaving 11 bases between. The CDR3 DNA is TGTGCCAGCACTCAGGAACTATATGGCTACACCTTC. This sequence encodes CASTQELYGYTF.

V gene TRBV5-6 combines with J gene TRBJ2-1; D is perhaps TRBD1 or TRBD2 (6 bases each). This CDR3 has 13 residues. Trimming shortened V by 5 bases and J by 7 bases, and 13 bases separated the two germline ends. Germline V gene data show CDR1 as SGHDT and CDR2 as YYEEEE. The DNA of the CDR3 is TGTGCCAGCAGTCGGGGGCGGTGGAATGAGCAGTTCTTC. Protein product: CASSRGRWNEQFF.

V is TRBV7-8 and J is TRBJ1-1, with 8 bases lining up with TRBD1. This CDR3 has 15 residues. With 5 bases clipped from V and 0 bases from J, the junction kept 5 bases outside the gene matches. Germline V gene data show CDR1 as SGHVS and CDR2 as FQNEAQ. The CDR3 spells CASSSRTGMNTEAFF. The DNA for the CDR3 is TGTGCCAGCAGCAGCAGGACAGGGATGAACACTGAAGCTTTCTTT.

The genes are TRBV7-6 and TRBJ1-2; 7 positions match TRBD1. The V and J ends lost 1 base and 8 bases, in that order; junction bases with no gene match: 7. The CDR3 extends over 14 amino acids. The germline CDR1 and CDR2 sequences are SGHVS and FNYEAQ. The CDR3 nucleotides read TGTGCCAGCAGCTTAGAACAGGGGAGGGACGGCTACACCTTC. This encodes CASSLEQGRDGYTF.

DNA for the CDR3: TGTGCCTGGAGTGTTTTCGGTGGTTCCTACGAGCAGTACTTC. Protein: CAWSVFGGSYEQYF. The V gene is TRBV30, the J gene TRBJ2-7, with no clear D. Looked up from germline, CDR1 is GTSNPN and CDR2 is SVGIG (reference sequence). Trimming shortened V by 0 bases and J by 1 base, and 10 bases separated the two germline ends. The CDR3 is made up of 14 amino acids. Combining the CDR3 with reference TRBV30 and TRBJ2-7 gives the whole variable domain SQTIHQWPATLVQPVGSPLSLECTVEGTSNPNLYWYRQAAGRGLQLLFYSVGIGQISSEVPQNLSASRPQDRQFILSSKKLLLSDSGFYLCAWSVFGGSYEQYFGPGTRLTVT.

This clone was seen just once. The sample contains more than one DNA sequence encoding this CDR3. The chain employs TRBV2 and TRBJ1-5; 7 bases map to TRBD1. V shed 4 bases and J 2 bases; nucleotides not matched to a gene: 2. There are 14 residues in the CDR3. Germline loops: CDR1 SNHLY, CDR2 FYNNEI. The CDR3 loop is CASSGTGGNQPQHF. The DNA of the CDR3 is TGTGCCAGCAGTGGCACAGGGGGCAATCAGCCCCAGCATTTT.

The CDR3, as DNA: TGTGCCAGCAGCTTAGGAGGAAACACAGATACGCAGTATTTT. Its protein product is CASSLGGNTDTQYF. The genes are TRBV11-3 and TRBJ2-3, with D uncertain. The CDR3 totals 14 residues. From germline, CDR1 is SGHNT and CDR2 YENEEA. V dropped 1 base and J dropped 2 bases, with 7 bases sitting between them. The full variable domain, in which reference TRBV11-3 and TRBJ2-3 provide the parts outside the CDR3, is EAGVVQSPRYKIIEKKQPVAFWCNPISGHNTLYWYLQNLGQGPELLIRYENEEAVDDSQLPKDRFSAERLKGVDSTLKIQPAELGDSAVYLCASSLGGNTDTQYFGPGTRLTVL.

The rearrangement joins TRBV4-1 to TRBJ2-1; D may be TRBD1 (5 bases). CDR1 is MGHRA and CDR2 is YSYEKL in the germline V gene. Trimming removed 3 bases from V and 0 bases from J, with 12 bases in between. The CDR3 extends over 16 amino acids. The CDR3 DNA follows: TGCGCCAGCAGCCACCTGGACATCCTCTCCTACAATGAGCAGTTCTTC. Translated, it gives CASSHLDILSYNEQFF.

The rearrangement uses TRBV11-3 and TRBJ1-1; unclear D gene. CDR1 and CDR2 from the germline V gene are SGHNT and YENEEA. The CDR3 consists of 13 residues. V dropped 2 bases and J dropped 4 bases, with 8 bases sitting between them. As DNA, the CDR3 is TGTGCCAGCAGCTTATTCGCTGGCACTGAAGCTTTCTTT. Protein sequence: CASSLFAGTEAFF.

This chain links TRBV6-5 with TRBJ1-3, with D possibly matching TRBD1 (5 bases). CDR3 length: 14 amino acids. Germline V gene lookup returns CDR1 MNHEY and CDR2 SVGAGI. Trimming cost V 6 bases and J 0 bases, with 9 bases left between them. CDR3 DNA: TGTGCCAGCAGATACGACAGCTCTGGAAACACCATATATTTT. Residues: CASRYDSSGNTIYF.

V and J are TRBV20-1 and TRBJ1-2; D unresolved. V lost 8 bases and J 6 bases, leaving 4 bases between the germline ends. The CDR3 totals 8 residues. Germline V lookup: CDR1 DFQATT, CDR2 SNEGSKA (reference sequence). The CDR3 DNA follows: TGCAGTAAGGATGGCTACACCTTC. Encoded protein: CSKDGYTF.

This clone was recorded only once. The V and J genes are TRBV27 and TRBJ2-1, with 8 positions matching TRBD2. CDR3 length equals 15 residues. With V trimmed by 3 bases and J by 4 bases, 5 bases remained unmatched. Germline V CDR1 and CDR2: MNHEY, SMNVEV (reference sequence). The CDR3 here is CASSFTSGAYNEQFF. In DNA form, the CDR3 reads TGTGCCAGCAGTTTTACTAGCGGAGCGTACAATGAGCAGTTCTTC.

The chain is built from TRBV2 and TRBJ1-1; a weak D match, TRBD1 (5 bases). The V end was cut by 6 bases, the J end by 5 bases, with 13 bases between. The CDR3 totals 13 residues. The germline CDR1 and CDR2 sequences are SNHLY and FYNNEI. The CDR3 sequence: CASSKEGRTEAFF. The CDR3 DNA reads TGTGCCAGCAGCAAAGAGGGACGGACTGAAGCTTTCTTT.

V is TRBV3-1 (or the pseudogene TRBV3-2) and J is TRBJ2-7; the D is unclear. Germline loops: CDR1 LGHDT, CDR2 YNNKEL (reference sequence). V gave up 0 bases and J gave up 2 bases, with 8 bases separating them. This CDR3 comprises 14 residues. The chain's CDR3 is CASSQDPGTYEQYF. CDR3 DNA sequence: TGTGCCAGCAGCCAAGACCCTGGCACCTACGAGCAGTACTTC.

This chain joins TRBV7-8 and TRBJ2-1; a possible D gene is TRBD2 (6 bases). CDR1 is SGHVS and CDR2 is FQNEAQ in the germline V gene. V shed 1 base and J shed 7 bases, with 14 bases lying between them. The CDR3 loop spans 15 amino acids. CDR3 sequence: CASSLDNGRGNEQFF. CDR3 in DNA: TGTGCCAGCAGCTTAGATAACGGGAGAGGGAATGAGCAGTTCTTC.

The V call is TRBV10-3, the J call TRBJ1-3; 9 bases agree with TRBD1. V trimming: 8 bases; J trimming: 0 bases; junction bases outside the gene matches: 11. The CDR3 sequence is 17 residues long. In germline, CDR1 is ENHRY, CDR2 SYGVKD. The CDR3, as DNA: TGTGCCATCGTCCCGGGACAGGGACTTAACTCTGGAAACACCATATATTTT. It encodes CAIVPGQGLNSGNTIYF.

The chain joins TRBV10-3 to TRBJ1-5, with D hard to call. The germline CDR1 and CDR2 sequences are ENHRY and SYGVKD. Trimming took 3 bases from V and 0 from J, leaving 15 bases between them. CDR3 length equals 17 residues. The CDR3 nucleotides read TGTGCCATCAGTGATCGAGGACTATTAAATAGCAATCAGCCCCAGCATTTT. It translates to CAISDRGLLNSNQPQHF.

CDR3 nucleotide sequence: TGTGCCAGCCGAAACGACAATAGCAATCAGCCCCAGCATTTT. Encoded protein: CASRNDNSNQPQHF. This chain connects TRBV2 to TRBJ1-5, with unresolved D. Deletions cut 8 bases from V and 0 bases from J, with 11 bases between. Germline-derived CDR1 and CDR2 are SNHLY and FYNNEI. CDR3 length: 14 residues.

This chain joins TRBV27 and TRBJ2-5, with D possibly being TRBD1 (5 bases). CDR1 is MNHEY, CDR2 SMNVEV, per germline (reference sequence). The CDR3 is 13 residues long. Trimming cost V 6 bases and J 3 bases, with 11 bases left between them. The CDR3 sequence is CASRPGREETQYF. As DNA, the CDR3 is TGTGCCAGCAGGCCGGGCAGGGAAGAGACCCAGTACTTC.

CDR3 in amino acids: CASGVGAGNGYTF. For the CDR3, the DNA is TGCGCCAGCGGTGTTGGGGCGGGAAATGGCTACACCTTC. The chain combines TRBV5-1 with TRBJ1-2; D might be TRBD1 (5 bases). This CDR3 contains 13 residues. Trimming pared 7 bases from V and 6 bases from J, leaving 16 bases between. CDR1 is SGHRS and CDR2 is YFSETQ in the germline V gene.

V usage is TRBV12-3 or TRBV12-4 and J usage is TRBJ2-1; 8 nucleotides align to TRBD1. CDR3 size: 13 residues. V lost 5 bases and J lost 8; bases outside the gene matches: 5. The CDR3 DNA sequence: TGTGCCAGCAGTCAAATACAGGGGGATGAGCAGTTCTTC. Translated, it gives CASSQIQGDEQFF.

The chain carries TRBV11-3 and TRBJ2-2, with 8 bases identical to TRBD1. Germline assignment: CDR1 SGHNT and CDR2 YENEEA. This CDR3 comprises 15 residues. Trimming removed 7 bases from V and 5 bases from J; junction bases left unmatched: 9. CDR3 protein: CASTRGQGVTGELFF. The CDR3 DNA follows: TGTGCCAGCACCCGAGGACAGGGAGTAACCGGGGAGCTGTTTTTT. The whole variable domain, remainder taken from reference TRBV11-3 and TRBJ2-2, is EAGVVQSPRYKIIEKKQPVAFWCNPISGHNTLYWYLQNLGQGPELLIRYENEEAVDDSQLPKDRFSAERLKGVDSTLKIQPAELGDSAVYLCASTRGQGVTGELFFGEGSRLTVL.